This passage covers 20 T cell receptor beta chains from one sample sequenced in a study of B cell selection in AIRE deficiency. Repertoires were generated with immunoSEQ multiplex PCR, while TCRdb's copy carries only in-frame clones and drops some. The data show roughly 24,000 clones, around 93% seen once. Regulatory T cells were sorted as CD4+CD25hiCD127low/negative cells. Sequenced: CD4+CD25+ Tregs sorted from PBMCs. The source of these receptors is a human donor in good health.

This chain links TRBV2 with TRBJ2-1, with 14 bases matching TRBD2. The V gene end was trimmed by 8 bases and the J gene end by 0 bases; junction bases not matched to a gene: 6. The germline V gene has CDR1 SNHLY and CDR2 FYNNEI. This CDR3 has 17 residues. CDR3 amino acids: CASSGTSGGVSYNEQFF. Here the CDR3 DNA reads TGTGCCAGCTCCGGGACTAGCGGGGGTGTCTCCTACAATGAGCAGTTCTTC.

There are a few counts of this clone. The chain carries TRBV10-3 and TRBJ1-6; 9 bases match TRBD1. Trimming cost V 8 bases and J 5 bases; bases outside gene matches: 4. The CDR3 has 14 residues. Germline values: CDR1 ENHRY, CDR2 SYGVKD. The CDR3: CAIRRTGDNSPLHF. CDR3 in DNA: TGTGCCATCCGAAGGACAGGGGATAATTCACCCCTCCACTTT.

The chain couples TRBV6-6 to TRBJ1-1; D remains ambiguous. V lost 7 bases and J 4 bases, leaving 19 bases between the germline ends. The CDR3 consists of 15 residues. Germline lookup yields CDR1 MNHNY and CDR2 SVGAGI (reference sequence). In DNA, the CDR3 is TGTGCCAGCAACTACCGGGCTTCATTTGGCACTGAAGCTTTCTTT. Its protein product is CASNYRASFGTEAFF.

The gene calls are TRBV18 and TRBJ2-1, with D hard to call. The germline V and J ends were trimmed by 6 bases and 0 bases, with 12 bases remaining between them. The length of the CDR3 is 15 residues. The germline CDR1 and CDR2 sequences are KGHSH and LQKENI. The CDR3 sequence: CASSPTQSSYNEQFF. CDR3 in DNA: TGTGCCAGCTCTCCGACTCAGAGCTCCTACAATGAGCAGTTCTTC.

The chain carries TRBV19 and TRBJ2-5, with D possibly matching TRBD1 (5 bases). This CDR3 is built from 15 residues. Trimming took off 2 bases at V and 3 bases at J, with 13 bases between the two ends. The germline V gene has CDR1 LNHDA and CDR2 SQIVND (reference sequence). As DNA, the CDR3 is TGTGCCAGTAGTATAACGAGACAGCCGGAAGAGACCCAGTACTTC. It codes for CASSITRQPEETQYF.

Of note for this clone: A read error may account for a junction end that differs from germline. The rearrangement links TRBV20-1 to TRBJ2-1; D gene unclear. Germline loops: CDR1 DFQATT, CDR2 SNEGSKA (reference sequence). CDR3 length equals 11 residues. The CDR3 nucleotides are TGCAGTGCTGGAGAGTACAATGAGCAGTTCTTC. Translated: CSAGEYNEQFF.

The chain recombines TRBV25-1 with TRBJ2-3; 7 nucleotides match TRBD1. This CDR3 has 16 amino acids. Germline loops: CDR1 MGHDK, CDR2 SYGVNS. The trim removed 0 bases at V and 1 base at J, leaving 4 bases unmatched. The CDR3 DNA is TGTGCCAGCAGTGAATATGAGGGGGCGCGCACAGATACGCAGTATTTT. Residues: CASSEYEGARTDTQYF.

This chain joins TRBV19 and TRBJ1-1, with TRBD1 as a possible D gene (6 bases). Germline loops: CDR1 LNHDA, CDR2 SQIVND (reference sequence). The CDR3 length is 16 residues. V was trimmed by 2 bases and J by 1 base, leaving 14 bases between them. CDR3 sequence: CASSIRLGASNTEAFF. The CDR3 bases are TGTGCCAGTAGTATACGGTTGGGGGCCTCGAACACTGAAGCTTTCTTT.

V is TRBV6-6 and J is TRBJ2-1, with 11 bases fitting TRBD2. The CDR3 runs to 15 residues. Per the germline V gene, CDR1 is MNHNY and CDR2 is SVGAGI (reference sequence). V lost 0 bases, J lost 7 bases, and 2 bases stayed unmatched. CDR3 in DNA: TGTGCCAGCAGTTACTCGCCTAGCGGGGGGAATGAGCAGTTCTTC. Protein sequence: CASSYSPSGGNEQFF.

The chain uses TRBV6-6 and TRBJ2-2; TRBD2 matches at 7 bases. This CDR3 contains 14 residues. J gave up 6 bases and V 5 bases, and 6 bases lay outside the gene matches. Germline V gene sequence: CDR1 MNHNY, CDR2 SVGAGI (reference sequence). The CDR3: CASSRSLAAGELFF. The DNA of the CDR3 is TGTGCCAGCAGTAGGTCCCTAGCGGCCGGGGAGCTGTTTTTT.

This clone was seen once. This chain uses TRBV6-5 with TRBJ1-5, with 7 bases identical to TRBD1. CDR1 is MNHEY and CDR2 is SVGAGI in the germline V gene. The CDR3 length is 15 residues. V was pared by 5 bases and J by 2 bases, with 6 bases of the junction left unmatched. In nucleotides, the CDR3 is TGTGCCAGCAGTAGGTCAAGGGGGCGCAATCAGCCCCAGCATTTT. It specifies CASSRSRGRNQPQHF.

This chain links TRBV6-5 with TRBJ1-2; D possibly corresponds to TRBD1 (6 bases). The CDR3 is 13 amino acids. Germline V gives CDR1 MNHEY, CDR2 SVGAGI. V was pared by 5 bases and J by 8 bases, with 15 bases between. The CDR3 DNA is TGTGCCAGCAGTATTACCGTCAGGGGCGGCTACACCTTC. Translation: CASSITVRGGYTF.

The J gene is TRBJ2-3, the V gene TRBV5-1; possible D gene TRBD1, 6 bases. Trimming took off 6 bases at V and 6 bases at J, with 11 bases between the two ends. Germline V CDR1 and CDR2: SGHRS, YFSETQ. This CDR3 comprises 12 residues. The CDR3 spells CASTNTGDTQYF. DNA for the CDR3: TGCGCCAGCACCAATACAGGGGATACGCAGTATTTT.

This chain joins TRBV19 and TRBJ1-3; D perhaps matches TRBD1 (6 bases). V lost 4 bases to trimming and J lost 0 bases, with 10 bases between them. The CDR3 is made up of 15 amino acids. Germline lookup yields CDR1 LNHDA and CDR2 SQIVND (reference sequence). The CDR3 region is CASSRTGNSGNTIYF. CDR3 DNA: TGTGCCAGTAGTAGAACAGGGAACTCTGGAAACACCATATATTTT.

The V and J genes are TRBV28 and TRBJ2-3; TRBD2 matches at 10 bases. Per the germline V gene, CDR1 is MDHEN and CDR2 is SYDVKM. V shed 1 base, J shed 11 bases, and the junction held 6 bases outside the gene matches. There are 14 residues in the CDR3. The CDR3 here is CASSLSSGGLKQYF. CDR3 nucleotide sequence: TGTGCCAGCAGTTTATCTAGCGGGGGCCTCAAGCAGTATTTT.

This clone has only one observation. This chain connects TRBV19 to TRBJ2-5, with D perhaps matching TRBD2 (5 bases). The length of the CDR3 is 14 residues. Germline CDR1 and CDR2: LNHDA and SQIVND (reference sequence). Trimming cost V 7 bases and J 2 bases, with 14 bases left between them. The CDR3 sequence is CASKAAGPQETQYF. DNA for the CDR3: TGTGCCAGTAAAGCGGCAGGCCCGCAAGAGACCCAGTACTTC.

Remarks on this clone: At one end, the junction sequence differs from germline, possibly due to a read error. The V call is TRBV5-1, the J call TRBJ2-6, with a weak D call TRBD2 (6 bases). CDR1 SGHRS and CDR2 YFSETQ come from the germline V gene. CDR3 size: 16 residues. The CDR3: CASRLATGAGANVLTF. In DNA, the CDR3 is TGCGCCAGCAGGTTGGCGACGGGGGCTGGGGCCAACGTCCTGACTTTC.

The chain carries TRBV7-2 and TRBJ1-6; D remains unclear. Germline-derived CDR1 and CDR2 are SGHTA and FQGNSA. The CDR3 runs to 13 residues. V lost 1 base and J 11 bases, leaving 9 bases between the germline ends. CDR3 sequence: CASSLVIWAPLHF. CDR3 DNA: TGTGCCAGCAGCTTAGTTATATGGGCACCCCTCCACTTT. The whole variable domain, filled in from reference TRBV7-2 and TRBJ1-6, reads GAGVSQSPSNKVTEKGKDVELRCDPISGHTALYWYRQSLGQGLEFLIYFQGNSAPDKSGLPSDRFSAERTGGSVSTLTIQRTQQEDSAVYLCASSLVIWAPLHFGNGTRLTVT.

The chain carries TRBV9 and TRBJ2-7, with D perhaps being TRBD1 or TRBD2 (5 bases each). The J call may be faulty, since TRBJ2-1 better matches the DNA end. The CDR3 contains 14 residues. Germline V lookup: CDR1 SGDLS, CDR2 YYNGEE. The CDR3 nucleotides read TGTGCCAGCAGCCCCAACTCGGGGCGCACCGAGCAGTTCTTC. Its translation: CASSPNSGRTEQFF.

The table lists this clone with a few counts. V and J are TRBV30 and TRBJ2-1; D possibly matches TRBD1 or TRBD2 (5 bases each). This CDR3 is 13 amino acids long. The germline V gene encodes CDR1 GTSNPN and CDR2 SVGIG (reference sequence). The V and J ends lost 1 base and 8 bases respectively, with 12 bases between them. The CDR3 region is CAWSEGTQDEQFF. CDR3 nucleotide sequence: TGTGCCTGGAGTGAGGGGACGCAGGATGAGCAGTTCTTC. The entire variable domain, with the rest obtained from reference TRBV30 and TRBJ2-1, is as follows: SQTIHQWPATLVQPVGSPLSLECTVEGTSNPNLYWYRQAAGRGLQLLFYSVGIGQISSEVPQNLSASRPQDRQFILSSKKLLLSDSGFYLCAWSEGTQDEQFFGPGTRLTVL.